Listed below are T cell receptor beta chains from one sample, sequenced in a study of blood T cell repertoires in COVID-19. The table came from immunoSEQ multiplex PCR; TCRdb's copy has only in-frame clones and leaves some out. This table holds approximately 210,000 clones, less than 90% found once. Sequencing used peripheral blood. Receptors were obtained from a woman aged 70 to 79 with acute or convalescent COVID-19. The CDR3 runs from the conserved cysteine through the conserved F or W. The D gene is left open where the match is weak. Clone size is shown for a subset of rows, as once, few, many or a class of expanded clone.

D gene: NA
clone size: NA
J gene: TRBJ1-1
V gene: TRBV11-2
CDR3 DNA: TGTGCCAGCAGCCCTTACCGGGAGTACACTGAAGCTTTCTTT
CDR3 protein: CASSPYREYTEAFF

D gene: NA
clone size: NA
J gene: TRBJ2-7
V gene: TRBV6-1
CDR3 DNA: TGTGCCAGCAGTGAAGTCATGTCCTACGAGCAGTACTTC
CDR3 protein: CASSEVMSYEQYF

D gene: NA
clone size: NA
J gene: TRBJ2-7
V gene: TRBV3-1/TRBV3-2
CDR3 DNA: TGTGCCAGCAGCCAGGCCGCTCACGAGCAGTACTTC
CDR3 protein: CASSQAAHEQYF

D gene: NA
clone size: NA
J gene: TRBJ1-3
V gene: TRBV2
CDR3 DNA: TGTGCCAGCAGTGAACAGGGGCCCGGAAACACCATATATTTT
CDR3 protein: CASSEQGPGNTIYF

D gene: TRBD2
clone size: NA
J gene: TRBJ2-1
V gene: TRBV10-1
CDR3 DNA: TGCGCCAGCAGTTCCCAGCGGGAGGGAATCAATGAGCAGTTCTTC
CDR3 protein: CASSSQREGINEQFF

D gene: NA
clone size: NA
J gene: TRBJ1-5
V gene: TRBV27
CDR3 DNA: TGTGCCAGCAGTTCCGAGGATCGGGGGAATCAGCCCCAGCATTTT
CDR3 protein: CASSSEDRGNQPQHF

D gene: NA
clone size: NA
J gene: TRBJ1-1
V gene: TRBV27
CDR3 DNA: TGTGCCAGCAGCCTGACCGGACTCGGGGGTTTTCGAGCTTTCTTT
CDR3 protein: CASSLTGLGGFRAFF

D gene: NA
clone size: NA
J gene: TRBJ1-1
V gene: TRBV12-3/TRBV12-4
CDR3 DNA: TGTGCCAGCAGTTTTATACAGGGACATGAAGCTTTCTTT
CDR3 protein: CASSFIQGHEAFF

D gene: NA
clone size: NA
J gene: TRBJ2-3
V gene: TRBV12-5
CDR3 DNA: TGTGCTAGTGGAAGGGGACTTCGGGAAGATACGCAGTATTTT
CDR3 protein: CASGRGLREDTQYF

D gene: NA
clone size: NA
J gene: TRBJ2-7
V gene: TRBV4-2
CDR3 DNA: TGTGCCAGCAGCCAGGGCGGGGCGTCCTACGAGCAGTACTTC
CDR3 protein: CASSQGGASYEQYF

D gene: TRBD2
clone size: NA
J gene: TRBJ2-3
V gene: TRBV5-4
CDR3 DNA: TGTGCCAGCAGTACAGGACTAGCGGGAGTCGAAGATACGCAGTATTTT
CDR3 protein: CASSTGLAGVEDTQYF

D gene: NA
clone size: NA
J gene: TRBJ2-3
V gene: TRBV7-9
CDR3 DNA: TGTGCCAGCAGCCTTGGACTAAGCACAGATACGCAGTATTTT
CDR3 protein: CASSLGLSTDTQYF

D gene: TRBD2
clone size: NA
J gene: TRBJ2-5
V gene: TRBV6-2/TRBV6-3
CDR3 DNA: TGTGCCAGCAGCCCGAGGAGGAGCGGGAGGGCGGAGACCCAGTACTTC
CDR3 protein: CASSPRRSGRAETQYF

D gene: TRBD2
clone size: NA
J gene: TRBJ2-3
V gene: TRBV7-3
CDR3 DNA: TGTGCCAGCAGCGTAGCGGGAGGGAGCACAGATACGCAGTATTTT
CDR3 protein: CASSVAGGSTDTQYF

D gene: TRBD2
clone size: few
J gene: TRBJ2-7
V gene: TRBV5-1
CDR3 DNA: TGCGCCAGCAGCCCAACTCCCGGGAGGGCAGGCGAGCAGTACTTC
CDR3 protein: CASSPTPGRAGEQYF

D gene: NA
clone size: NA
J gene: TRBJ2-7
V gene: TRBV7-2
CDR3 DNA: TGTGCCAGCAGCTCCAGGGAGGCCTACGAGCAGTACTTC
CDR3 protein: CASSSREAYEQYF

D gene: NA
clone size: NA
J gene: TRBJ1-3
V gene: TRBV28
CDR3 DNA: TGTGCCAGCACCCTCCTGTGGGGGGATTTTGGGGGCACCATATATTTT
CDR3 protein: CASTLLWGDFGGTIYF

D gene: TRBD1
clone size: NA
J gene: TRBJ2-7
V gene: TRBV10-1
CDR3 DNA: TGCGCCAGCAGCCGCCTCGGACAGGGAAGCGAGCAGTACTTC
CDR3 protein: CASSRLGQGSEQYF

D gene: NA
clone size: NA
J gene: TRBJ2-7
V gene: TRBV2
CDR3 DNA: TGTGCCAGCAGTGAAACGGGACTCCCTTACGAGCAGTACTTC
CDR3 protein: CASSETGLPYEQYF

D gene: TRBD2
clone size: NA
J gene: TRBJ2-7
V gene: TRBV7-2
CDR3 DNA: TGTGCCAGCGGGTCGGGGGGCTCCTACGAGCAGTACTTC
CDR3 protein: CASGSGGSYEQYF

D gene: NA
clone size: NA
J gene: TRBJ2-7
V gene: TRBV6-6
CDR3 DNA: TGTGCCAGCAGTTACGGTCGAGAAGTCGGGGCCTACGAGCAGTACTTC
CDR3 protein: CASSYGREVGAYEQYF

D gene: NA
clone size: NA
J gene: TRBJ1-1
V gene: TRBV9
CDR3 DNA: TGTGCCAGCAGCCCTATTTGGTCAGGGCTAATGAACACTGAAGCTTTCTTT
CDR3 protein: CASSPIWSGLMNTEAFF

D gene: TRBD1
clone size: NA
J gene: TRBJ1-3
V gene: TRBV19
CDR3 DNA: TGTGCCAGTAGTACTACTACGACAGGGCAGGACACCATATATTTT
CDR3 protein: CASSTTTTGQDTIYF

D gene: NA
clone size: NA
J gene: TRBJ1-1
V gene: TRBV7-9
CDR3 DNA: TGTGCCAGCAGCTTGGGGCGGAGCATGAACACTGAAGCTTTCTTT
CDR3 protein: CASSLGRSMNTEAFF

D gene: NA
clone size: few
J gene: TRBJ1-2
V gene: TRBV4-1
CDR3 DNA: TGCGCCAGCAGCCCTGCGGGTGACAACTATGGCTACACCTTC
CDR3 protein: CASSPAGDNYGYTF

D gene: NA
clone size: NA
J gene: TRBJ1-1
V gene: TRBV5-1
CDR3 DNA: TGCGCCAGCAGCTTGGTCCCGGGAGCAGGAGCGAACACTGAAGCTTTCTTT
CDR3 protein: CASSLVPGAGANTEAFF

D gene: NA
clone size: NA
J gene: TRBJ1-4
V gene: TRBV15
CDR3 DNA: TGTGCCACAGGATCCGGGACACAGGACGGTGAAAAACTGTTTTTT
CDR3 protein: CATGSGTQDGEKLFF

D gene: TRBD2
clone size: NA
J gene: TRBJ2-1
V gene: TRBV5-1
CDR3 DNA: TGCGCCAGCAGCTGGGGGGCTAGCGGGCGATTAGATGAGCAGTTCTTC
CDR3 protein: CASSWGASGRLDEQFF

D gene: TRBD1
clone size: NA
J gene: TRBJ1-1
V gene: TRBV19
CDR3 DNA: TGTGCCAGCACCCCAGAAGACAGGGATGGGTCTGAAGCTTTCTTT
CDR3 protein: CASTPEDRDGSEAFF

D gene: TRBD1
clone size: NA
J gene: TRBJ2-1
V gene: TRBV9
CDR3 DNA: TGTGCCAGCAGCCTCTCCGGGACAGGGAAAGGGGGCAATGAGCAGTTCTTC
CDR3 protein: CASSLSGTGKGGNEQFF

D gene: NA
clone size: once
J gene: TRBJ2-6
V gene: TRBV24-1
CDR3 DNA: TGTGCCACCAGTAGGGGATCCGGGGCCAACGTCCTGACTTTC
CDR3 protein: CATSRGSGANVLTF

D gene: TRBD1
clone size: NA
J gene: TRBJ2-1
V gene: TRBV5-1
CDR3 DNA: TGCGCCAGCAGCTTGCTGACAGGGGGTAATGATGAGCAGTTCTTC
CDR3 protein: CASSLLTGGNDEQFF

D gene: TRBD1
clone size: NA
J gene: TRBJ2-3
V gene: TRBV24-1
CDR3 DNA: TGTGCCACCAGTGACCGGCCCTCTCTAAGGGACAGGCCCACAGATACGCAGTATTTT
CDR3 protein: CATSDRPSLRDRPTDTQYF

D gene: NA
clone size: NA
J gene: TRBJ1-1
V gene: TRBV7-9
CDR3 DNA: TGTGCCAGCAGCTTACTAGCTCTTAACACTGAAGCTTTCTTT
CDR3 protein: CASSLLALNTEAFF

D gene: NA
clone size: NA
J gene: TRBJ2-5
V gene: TRBV3-1/TRBV3-2
CDR3 DNA: TGTGCCAGCAGCCTCCGGGGGGCTGAAGAGACCCAGTACTTC
CDR3 protein: CASSLRGAEETQYF

D gene: TRBD1
clone size: few
J gene: TRBJ2-7
V gene: TRBV7-3
CDR3 DNA: TGTGCCAGCAGCTTAGGGGACAGGGGGCGCGAGCAGTACTTC
CDR3 protein: CASSLGDRGREQYF

D gene: TRBD1
clone size: NA
J gene: TRBJ2-3
V gene: TRBV28
CDR3 DNA: TGTGCCAGCAGTCCAACGACAGGGATTAGCACAGATACGCAGTATTTT
CDR3 protein: CASSPTTGISTDTQYF

D gene: TRBD2
clone size: NA
J gene: TRBJ2-2
V gene: TRBV5-4
CDR3 DNA: TGTGCCAGCAGACAAACTAGCGGGAGTTGGACCGGGGAGCTGTTTTTT
CDR3 protein: CASRQTSGSWTGELFF

D gene: NA
clone size: NA
J gene: TRBJ1-5
V gene: TRBV4-1
CDR3 DNA: TGCGCCAGCAGCCAAGAGCCCTCTAGGGCCCGGGGCCAGCATTTT
CDR3 protein: CASSQEPSRARGQHF